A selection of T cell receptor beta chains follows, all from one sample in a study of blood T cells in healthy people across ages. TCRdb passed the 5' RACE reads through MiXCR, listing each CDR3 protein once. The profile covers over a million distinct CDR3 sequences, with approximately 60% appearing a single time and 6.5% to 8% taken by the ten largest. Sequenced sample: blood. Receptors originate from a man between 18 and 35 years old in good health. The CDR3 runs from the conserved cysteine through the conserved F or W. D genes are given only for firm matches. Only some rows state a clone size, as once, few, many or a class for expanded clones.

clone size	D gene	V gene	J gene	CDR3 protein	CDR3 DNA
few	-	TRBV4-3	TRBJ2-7	CASSQGRLGYEQYF	TGCGCCAGCAGCCAAGGGCGACTTGGCTACGAGCAGTACTTC
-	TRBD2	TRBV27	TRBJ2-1	CASSLPGLADSYNEQFF	TGTGCCAGCAGTTTACCGGGACTAGCGGATTCCTACAATGAGCAGTTCTTC
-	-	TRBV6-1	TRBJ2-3	CASSRAEPRTDTQYF	TGTGCCAGCAGTAGAGCGGAACCGAGAACAGATACGCAGTATTTT
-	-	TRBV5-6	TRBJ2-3	CAMQNGDTQYF	TGTGCGATGCAGAATGGGGATACGCAGTATTTT
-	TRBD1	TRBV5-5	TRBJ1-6	CASSTGTGGVGNNSPLHF	TGTGCCAGCAGTACCGGGACAGGGGGCGTCGGGAATAATTCACCCCTCCACTTT
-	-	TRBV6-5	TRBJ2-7	CASSRGGLTYEQYF	TGTGCCAGCAGTCGAGGGGGGCTAACCTACGAGCAGTACTTC
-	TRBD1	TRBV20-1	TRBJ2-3	CSAWDRGKHLFADTQYF	TGCAGTGCTTGGGACAGGGGAAAACACTTGTTCGCAGATACGCAGTATTTT
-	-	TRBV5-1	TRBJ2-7	CASSLAGLGAHYEQYF	TGCGCCAGCAGCTTGGCAGGACTCGGAGCCCACTACGAGCAGTACTTC
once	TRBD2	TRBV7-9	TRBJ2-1	CASSWGLAGNEQFF	TGTGCCAGCAGCTGGGGACTAGCGGGCAATGAGCAGTTCTTC
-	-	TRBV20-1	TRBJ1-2	CSARDPGSAHYGYTF	TGCAGTGCTAGAGATCCGGGTTCGGCTCACTATGGCTACACCTTC
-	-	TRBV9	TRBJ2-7	CASAPGEQSYEQYF	TGTGCCAGCGCGCCGGGGGAACAGTCCTACGAGCAGTACTTC
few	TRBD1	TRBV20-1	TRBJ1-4	CSARDVGQTEKLFF	TGCAGTGCTAGAGACGTGGGACAGACAGAAAAACTGTTTTTT
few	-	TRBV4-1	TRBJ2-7	CASAVGPSDLAEQYF	TGCGCCAGCGCCGTCGGCCCTAGTGATTTAGCCGAGCAGTACTTC
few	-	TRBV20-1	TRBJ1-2	CSARVPTHTYGYTF	TGCAGTGCTAGAGTGCCTACACATACCTACGGCTACACCTTC
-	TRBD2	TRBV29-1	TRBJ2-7	CSAGTSGGTYEQYF	TGCAGCGCTGGGACTAGCGGGGGAACCTACGAGCAGTACTTC